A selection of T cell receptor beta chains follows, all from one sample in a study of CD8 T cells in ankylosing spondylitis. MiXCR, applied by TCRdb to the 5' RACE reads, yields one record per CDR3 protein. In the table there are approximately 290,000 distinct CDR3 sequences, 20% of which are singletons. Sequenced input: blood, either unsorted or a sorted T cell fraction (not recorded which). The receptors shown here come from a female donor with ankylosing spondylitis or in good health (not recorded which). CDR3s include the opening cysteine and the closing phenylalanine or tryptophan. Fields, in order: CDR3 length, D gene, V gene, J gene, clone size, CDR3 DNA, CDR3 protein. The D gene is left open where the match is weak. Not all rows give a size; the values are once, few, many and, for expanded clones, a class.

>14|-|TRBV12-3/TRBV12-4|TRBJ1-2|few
TGTGCCAGCAGTTCCGGGACATCCTATGGGGGCTACACCTTC
CASSSGTSYGGYTF
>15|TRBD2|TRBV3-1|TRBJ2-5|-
TGTGCCAGCAGCCCTACGGGAGGGGGTGGAAAGACCCAGTACTTC
CASSPTGGGGKTQYF
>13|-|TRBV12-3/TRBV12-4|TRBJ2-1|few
TGTGCCAGTCAGGGGAGCTCCTACAATGAGCAGTTCTTC
CASQGSSYNEQFF
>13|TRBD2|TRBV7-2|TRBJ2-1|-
TGTGCCAGCAGCTTTATATGGCGGGAGGGGCAGTTCTTC
CASSFIWREGQFF
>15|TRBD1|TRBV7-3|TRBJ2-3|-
TGTGCCAGCAGCTTCGGGACAGGGGCGATAGATACGCAGTATTTT
CASSFGTGAIDTQYF
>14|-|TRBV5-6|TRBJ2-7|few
TGTGCCAGCAGCTTGAAGGGTACTGGATACGAGCAGTACTTC
CASSLKGTGYEQYF
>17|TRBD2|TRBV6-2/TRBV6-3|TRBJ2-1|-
TGTGCCAGCAGTCCTACCCGTGGACTAGCGGCCTACAATGAGCAGTTCTTC
CASSPTRGLAAYNEQFF
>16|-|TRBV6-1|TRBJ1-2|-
TGTGCCAGCAGCCGCCGGGGAGATGGGGCTAACTATGGCTACACCTTC
CASSRRGDGANYGYTF
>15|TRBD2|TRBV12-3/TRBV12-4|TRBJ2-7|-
TGTGCCAGCGCAAGTACCGGGACTAGCCGCTACGAGCAGTACTTC
CASASTGTSRYEQYF
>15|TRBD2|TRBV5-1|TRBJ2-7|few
TGCGCCAGCAGCGGTCGGACTAGCGGTAACTACGAGCAGTACTTC
CASSGRTSGNYEQYF
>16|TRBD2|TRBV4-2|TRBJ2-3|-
TGTGCCAGCAGCCGCGCTAGCGGGAGTAGCACAGATACGCAGTATTTT
CASSRASGSSTDTQYF
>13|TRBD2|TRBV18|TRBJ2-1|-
TGTGCCAGCTCACCCGCTAGCGGCAATGAGCAGTTCTTC
CASSPASGNEQFF
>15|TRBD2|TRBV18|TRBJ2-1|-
TGTGCCAGCTCACCCATAGCGGGGAGTTACAATGAGCAGTTCTTC
CASSPIAGSYNEQFF
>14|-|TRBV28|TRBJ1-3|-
TGTGCCAGCGGTAGGAATCCGTCTGGAAACACCATATATTTT
CASGRNPSGNTIYF
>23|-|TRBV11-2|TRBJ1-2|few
TGTGCCAGCAGCTTAGGTCGCAGGAGGACTCCAAAGGAGGGGGAACTCGAAGACTATGGCTACACCTTC
CASSLGRRRTPKEGELEDYGYTF
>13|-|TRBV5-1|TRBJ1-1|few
TGCGCCAGCAGCTTGGAACCACGGGAGGGAGCTTTCTTT
CASSLEPREGAFF
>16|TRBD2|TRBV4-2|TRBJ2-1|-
TGTGCCAGCAGCCGTAGAGCGGGAGACACCTACAATGAGCAGTTCTTC
CASSRRAGDTYNEQFF
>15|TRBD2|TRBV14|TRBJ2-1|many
TGTGCCAGCAGCCATACAAGCGGGAGGCACAATGAGCAGTTCTTC
CASSHTSGRHNEQFF
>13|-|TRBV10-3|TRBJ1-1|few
TGTGCCACGAACTTTAGGGAAAACACTGAAGCTTTCTTT
CATNFRENTEAFF
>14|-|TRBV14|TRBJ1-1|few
TGTGCCAGCAGCCAATACGGTGGGAACACTGAAGCTTTCTTT
CASSQYGGNTEAFF
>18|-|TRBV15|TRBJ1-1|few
TGTGCCACCAGCAGAGATCTAAGTTTGGGGGACACCAGGACTGAAGCTTTCTTT
CATSRDLSLGDTRTEAFF
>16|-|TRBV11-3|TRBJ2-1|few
TGTGCCAGCAGCTTATTGTTGACCTCTGGTAACAATGAGCAGTTCTTC
CASSLLLTSGNNEQFF
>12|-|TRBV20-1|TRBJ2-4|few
TGCAGTGCTGAACGGGGGCTCAACATTCAGTACTTC
CSAERGLNIQYF
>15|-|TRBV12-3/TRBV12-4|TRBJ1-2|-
TGTGCCAGCAGAGGGGGGACAACTAAAAACTATGGCTACACCTTC
CASRGGTTKNYGYTF
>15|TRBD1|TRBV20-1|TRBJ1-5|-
TGCAGTGCCCTTCTCCCGGACAGGCTTAATCAGCCCCAGCATTTT
CSALLPDRLNQPQHF
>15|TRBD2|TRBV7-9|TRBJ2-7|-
TGTGCCAGCAGCTTATCGGCGGGAGGTTTCTACGAGCAGTACTTC
CASSLSAGGFYEQYF
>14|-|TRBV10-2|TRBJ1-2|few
TGCGCCAGCAGTGAAGGTATGGGTCTTGCTGGCTACACCTTC
CASSEGMGLAGYTF
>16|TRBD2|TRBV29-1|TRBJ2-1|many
TGCAGCGTTACTAGCGGGAGTCCGACCCGATACAATGAGCAGTTCTTC
CSVTSGSPTRYNEQFF
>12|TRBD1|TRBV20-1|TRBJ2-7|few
TGCAGTGCTGGGGACAGGGGCTACGAGCAGTACTTC
CSAGDRGYEQYF
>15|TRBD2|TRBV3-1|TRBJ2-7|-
TGTGCCAGCAGTCCTACAAGAAGCGGGAGTATCGAGCAGTACTTC
CASSPTRSGSIEQYF
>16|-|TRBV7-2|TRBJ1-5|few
TGTGCCAGCAGCCCCCGACCGATGTATAGCAATCAGCCCCAGCATTTT
CASSPRPMYSNQPQHF
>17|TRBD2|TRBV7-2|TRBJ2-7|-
TGTGCCAGCAGCTTTCGGTCTAGCGGACACACTTCCTACGAGCAGTACTTC
CASSFRSSGHTSYEQYF
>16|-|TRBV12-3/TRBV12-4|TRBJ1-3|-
TGTGCCAGCAGTTTTCGCGGCCGCTACTCTGGAAACACCATATATTTT
CASSFRGRYSGNTIYF
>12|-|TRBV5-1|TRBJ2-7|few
TGCGCCAGCATTGGAGAAAGCTACGAGCAGTACTTC
CASIGESYEQYF
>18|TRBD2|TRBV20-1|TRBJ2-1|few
TGCAGTGCTATCTATGGACTAGCGGGAGGGCCACCTTACAATGAGCAGTTCTTC
CSAIYGLAGGPPYNEQFF
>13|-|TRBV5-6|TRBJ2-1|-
TGTGCCAGCAGCTCCGGGCAGGTAGATGAGCAGTTCTTC
CASSSGQVDEQFF
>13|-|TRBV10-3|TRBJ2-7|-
TGTGCCATCAGTTGGGAGAGCTCCTACGAGCAGTACTTC
CAISWESSYEQYF
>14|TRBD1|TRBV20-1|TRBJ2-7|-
TGCAGTGCCCCCCTGGGACAGGGTTTGAGCGAGCAGTACTTC
CSAPLGQGLSEQYF
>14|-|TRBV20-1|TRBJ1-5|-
TGCAGTGCCAGGTCGGGAGGTGAGGGACAGCCCCAGCATTTT
CSARSGGEGQPQHF
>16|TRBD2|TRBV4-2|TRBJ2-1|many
TGTGCCAGCAGCCCCCGGGGACTAGCGGGAGCAAATGAGCAGTTCTTC
CASSPRGLAGANEQFF
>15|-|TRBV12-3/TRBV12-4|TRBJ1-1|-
TGTGCCAGCAGTTTTCTAGACAGCTTGAACACTGAAGCTTTCTTT
CASSFLDSLNTEAFF
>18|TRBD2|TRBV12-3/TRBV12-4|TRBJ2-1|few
TGTGCCAGCAGTTCCCTGGGACTAGCGGGTCGTGACTACAATGAGCAGTTCTTC
CASSSLGLAGRDYNEQFF
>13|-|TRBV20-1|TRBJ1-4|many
TGCAGTGCCAAAGGGGAGAATAATGAAAAACTGTTTTTT
CSAKGENNEKLFF
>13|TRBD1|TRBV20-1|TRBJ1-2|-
TGCAGTGCTAGAGATATCCAGGGGGCAAACTACACCTTC
CSARDIQGANYTF
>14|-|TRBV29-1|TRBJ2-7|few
TGCAGCGTTGTGGAACAGCTGGCTACCTACGAGCAGTACTTC
CSVVEQLATYEQYF
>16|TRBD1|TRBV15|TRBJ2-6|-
TGTGCCACCAGCAAAACAGGGGGCGCTGGGGCCAACGTCCTGACTTTC
CATSKTGGAGANVLTF
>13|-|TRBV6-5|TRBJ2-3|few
TGTGCCAGCAGTTCGGGACCGGGAGATACGCAGTATTTT
CASSSGPGDTQYF
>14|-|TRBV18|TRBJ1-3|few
TGTGCCAGCTCACCATGGAGCGAGGGAAACACCATATATTTT
CASSPWSEGNTIYF
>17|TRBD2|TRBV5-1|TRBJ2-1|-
TGCGCCAGCAGCTTGGGACTTAATAGCGGGAGGGCCGGGGAGCAGTTCTTC
CASSLGLNSGRAGEQFF
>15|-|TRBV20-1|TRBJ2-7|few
TGCAGTGCTAGAGGTTCAGGCGGGGCCCCCTACGAGCAGTACTTC
CSARGSGGAPYEQYF
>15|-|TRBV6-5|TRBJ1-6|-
TGTGCCAGCAGTTGGCTTCGGAGGGCAGATTCACCCCTCCACTTT
CASSWLRRADSPLHF
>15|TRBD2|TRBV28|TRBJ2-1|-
TGTGCCAGCAGCAGAGGTAGCGGGAGAGCCCCTGAGCAGTTCTTC
CASSRGSGRAPEQFF
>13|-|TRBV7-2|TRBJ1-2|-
TGTGCCAGCAGCTTAGTTGGTGAATATGGCTACACCTTC
CASSLVGEYGYTF
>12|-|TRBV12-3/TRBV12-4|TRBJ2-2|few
TGTGCCAGCAGTGAATACACCGGGGAGCTGTTTTTT
CASSEYTGELFF
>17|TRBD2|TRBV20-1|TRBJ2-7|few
TGCAGTGCTAGAGGCCCCGCCGGGGAGCGGGGACCCTACGAGCAGTACTTC
CSARGPAGERGPYEQYF
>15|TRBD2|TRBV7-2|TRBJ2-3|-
TGTGCCAGCAGTTCAAGCGGGAGAAGCACAGATACGCAGTATTTT
CASSSSGRSTDTQYF
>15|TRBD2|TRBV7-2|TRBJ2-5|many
TGTGCCAGCAGCCAACCACTAGCGGGGCAAGAGACCCAGTACTTC
CASSQPLAGQETQYF
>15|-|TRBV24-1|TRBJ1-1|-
TGTGCCACCAGGGGCGAGTGGGGACGAGACCCTGAAGCTTTCTTT
CATRGEWGRDPEAFF
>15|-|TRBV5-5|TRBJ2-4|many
TGTGCCAGCAGCCCCTCGGACAGACGAAGGAGCATTCAGTACTTC
CASSPSDRRRSIQYF
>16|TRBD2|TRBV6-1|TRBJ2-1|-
TGTGCCAGTTCCCGACTAGCGGGAGGTCCAATAGGTGAGCAGTTCTTC
CASSRLAGGPIGEQFF